One sample yielded the 17 T cell receptor beta chains listed below, sequenced in a study of T-cell reconstitution after alpha-beta-depleted transplantation in children (dated by TCRdb to 2016 to 2018). Library preparation used PCR. TCRdb names Illumina HiSeq 2500 as the instrument used. To normalize quantification of the TCRbeta repertoire, the TCR libraries were built with molecular barcoding that relied on unique molecular identifiers. TCRdb trimmed public reads at Q25 via fastp, called clones via MiXCR and kept in-frame beta chains. One record per CDR3 amino acid sequence lists the most common genes and DNA. The sample includes hundreds of thousands of distinct CDR3 sequences, with about 11% observed a single time. The ten biggest clones cover roughly 30% of the sample. This specimen's treatment or condition label, per the study, means: allogeneic hematopoietic cell transplantation with graft depleted of TCRalphabeta T cells and CD19 B cells.

The sequenced sample was PBMCs, obtained before TCRalphabeta/CD19-depleted stem cell transplant. Receptor source: a child less than two years old with acute myeloid leukemia, due to receive a stem cell transplant.

This clonotype was seen repeatedly, ten times or more. The chain couples TRBV7-2 to TRBJ2-1; D remains unclear. Germline lookup yields CDR1 SGHTA and CDR2 FQGNSA. Between the trimmed V and J ends, which lost 1 base and 8 bases, there was a span of 12 bases. CDR3 length: 14 residues. The CDR3 nucleotides read TGTGCCAGCAGCTTAGAAGCGCGACTGGATGAGCAGTTCTTC. Translated: CASSLEARLDEQFF.

Ten or more counts support this clonotype. The V gene is TRBV20-1, the J gene TRBJ1-1, with 7 bases that match TRBD1. This CDR3 contains 13 residues. Trimming cost V 3 bases and J 3 bases; bases outside gene matches: 4. From germline, CDR1 is DFQATT and CDR2 SNEGSKA (reference sequence). This CDR3 reads CSASEGADTEAFF. The CDR3 bases are TGCAGTGCTAGCGAGGGGGCGGACACTGAAGCTTTCTTT.

This clonotype was recorded once. A much larger clone differs from this one at a single base, so this may be a read error. J is TRBJ1-1 and V is TRBV3-1; possibly TRBD1 for D (6 bases). The CDR3 totals 15 residues. CDR1 LGHDT and CDR2 YNNKEL come from the germline V gene (reference sequence). Here the CDR3 reads CACSQARTGLTEAFF. CDR3 in DNA: TGTGCCTGCAGCCAAGCTCGAACAGGGTTGACTGAAGCTTTCTTT.

This clonotype was recorded a few times. The chain joins TRBV20-1 to TRBJ2-2, with a tentative D call TRBD2 (6 bases). CDR1 and CDR2 (germline): DFQATT, SNEGSKA (reference sequence). V was pared by 6 bases and J by 4 bases, with 12 bases between. The CDR3 is 13 residues long. CDR3 nucleotides: TGCAGTGCCCGGGACTCTTTCACCGGGGAGCTGTTTTTT. Its protein product is CSARDSFTGELFF.

This clonotype was seen at least ten times. J is TRBJ2-1 and V is TRBV19; 8 bases are a match to TRBD2. This CDR3 contains 15 residues. With V trimmed by 4 bases and J by 2 bases, 4 bases remained unmatched. Germline V gene data show CDR1 as LNHDA and CDR2 as SQIVND (reference sequence). Here the CDR3 DNA reads TGTGCCAGTAGTACACTAGCGGTACCCTACAATGAGCAGTTCTTC. This translates into CASSTLAVPYNEQFF.

At least ten counts were recorded for this clonotype. V and J are TRBV24-1 and TRBJ2-2; D not resolved. This CDR3 comprises 14 residues. From germline, CDR1 is KGHDR and CDR2 SFDVKD. V was pared by 9 bases and J by 1 base, with 11 bases between. For the CDR3, the DNA is TGTGCCACCTCCCTCGGTCTGAACACCGGGGAGCTGTTTTTT. It translates to CATSLGLNTGELFF.

This clonotype has ten or more counts. This sequence joins TRBV5-1 and TRBJ2-7, with no clear D. Germline CDR1 is SGHRS and CDR2 is YFSETQ. This CDR3 is built from 12 residues. The V end was cut by 0 bases, the J end by 11 bases, with 12 bases between. This CDR3 is CASSLDPRKKYF. In DNA form, the CDR3 reads TGCGCCAGCAGCTTGGACCCTCGAAAGAAGTACTTC. The full variable domain, its missing parts supplied by reference TRBV5-1 and TRBJ2-7, is KAGVTQTPRYLIKTRGQQVTLSCSPISGHRSVSWYQQTPGQGLQFLFEYFSETQRNKGNFPGRFSGRQFSNSRSEMNVSTLELGDSALYLCASSLDPRKKYFGPGTRLTVT.

This clonotype was picked up many times. CDR3 sequence (DNA): TGTGCCGCCACCACCACGCTAGGGGGCACTGAAGCTTTCTTT. This gives the protein CAATTTLGGTEAFF. V and J are TRBV6-1 and TRBJ1-1; D perhaps matches TRBD1 (6 bases). In germline, CDR1 is MNHNS, CDR2 SASEGT. The CDR3 is 14 amino acids. The ends were cut back, 11 bases at V and 4 bases at J, with 20 bases in the middle.

About this clonotype itself: Being one base from a much bigger clone, this may be a read error. The genes are TRBV24-1 and TRBJ2-1; a possible D gene is TRBD1 (5 bases). This CDR3 spans 17 amino acids. The germline V gene encodes CDR1 KGHDR and CDR2 SFDVKD. Between the trimmed V and J ends, which lost 5 bases and 0 bases, there was a span of 16 bases. The CDR3 is CATSGSAGHLSYNEQFF. CDR3 sequence (DNA): TGTGCCACCAGTGGCTCGGCCGGACACCTCTCCTACAATGAGCAGTTCTTC.

This clonotype was seen repeatedly, ten times or more. This chain uses TRBV12-3 or TRBV12-4 with TRBJ2-3; 12 bases are a match to TRBD2. This CDR3 spans 18 amino acids. The V gene end was trimmed by 7 bases and the J gene end by 0 bases; junction bases not matched to a gene: 11. The DNA for the CDR3 is TGTGCCAGCATCCCGGGACTAGCGGGTGGAGAGAGCACAGATACGCAGTATTTT. Translation: CASIPGLAGGESTDTQYF.

The sample holds one count of this clonotype. Given a much more abundant clone one base away, this may be a read error. The chain joins TRBV19 to TRBJ2-6; a possible D gene is TRBD2 (6 bases). The CDR3 consists of 13 residues. From germline, CDR1 is LNHDA and CDR2 SQIVND (reference sequence). CDR3 residues: CASRETGADVLTF. The CDR3 DNA reads as TGTGCCAGCCGGGAGACTGGGGCCGACGTCCTGACTTTC.

This clonotype occurred many times. The chain combines TRBV7-6 with TRBJ2-1, with 10 bases matching TRBD2. Germline assignment: CDR1 SGHVS and CDR2 FNYEAQ. CDR3 length equals 15 residues. Trimming cost V 5 bases and J 2 bases; bases outside gene matches: 3. The CDR3, as DNA: TGTGCCAGCAGCAGAGGACTAGCGGCCTACAATGAGCAGTTCTTC. Protein sequence: CASSRGLAAYNEQFF.

A word on this clonotype: It may be a read error: a sequence one base away is much more abundant. The chain couples TRBV20-1 to TRBJ1-1; 7 bases agree with TRBD1. Per germline, CDR1 DFQATT and CDR2 SNEGSKA (reference sequence). Germline trimming cut 4 bases from V and 4 bases from J; bases unmatched to any gene: 6. CDR3 length equals 13 residues. The CDR3 here is CSATGQRGTEAFF. In nucleotides, the CDR3 is TGCAGTGCTACGGGACAGCGGGGCACTGAAGCTTTCTTT.

V usage is TRBV7-2 and J usage is TRBJ1-6, with D tentatively TRBD1 (6 bases). This CDR3 has 13 residues. CDR1 and CDR2 from the germline V gene are SGHTA and FQGNSA. The V and J ends lost 4 bases and 9 bases respectively, with 10 bases between them. CDR3 protein: CASSSRGGSPLHF. CDR3 sequence (DNA): TGTGCCAGCAGCTCGAGGGGGGGTTCACCCCTCCACTTT.

This clonotype was observed at least ten times. This chain connects TRBV30 to TRBJ1-5; maybe TRBD1 (5 bases). The CDR3 length is 13 residues. The germline V gene has CDR1 GTSNPN and CDR2 SVGIG (reference sequence). V was trimmed by 0 bases and J by 3 bases, leaving 6 bases between them. CDR3 loop: CAWSVQANQPQHF. The CDR3 DNA follows: TGTGCCTGGAGTGTACAGGCCAATCAGCCCCAGCATTTT.

This clonotype was seen many times. The chain combines TRBV7-3 with TRBJ2-2, with a possible D match to TRBD1 (6 bases). V was pared by 6 bases and J by 6 bases, with 11 bases between. The CDR3 covers 13 residues. Per germline, CDR1 SGHTA and CDR2 FQGTGA. This chain's CDR3 is CASSSRTAGELFF. The CDR3, as DNA: TGTGCCAGCAGTTCCCGGACAGCCGGGGAGCTGTTTTTT.

This clonotype was counted only a few times. This chain connects TRBV29-1 to TRBJ2-5; D ambiguous. CDR3 length: 14 residues. Germline V gives CDR1 SQVTM, CDR2 ANQGSEA. Trimming shortened V by 1 base and J by 1 base, and 10 bases separated the two germline ends. The CDR3 nucleotides read TGCAGCGTTGAAGTGGCTACCAGCCAAGAGACCCAGTACTTC. As protein: CSVEVATSQETQYF.